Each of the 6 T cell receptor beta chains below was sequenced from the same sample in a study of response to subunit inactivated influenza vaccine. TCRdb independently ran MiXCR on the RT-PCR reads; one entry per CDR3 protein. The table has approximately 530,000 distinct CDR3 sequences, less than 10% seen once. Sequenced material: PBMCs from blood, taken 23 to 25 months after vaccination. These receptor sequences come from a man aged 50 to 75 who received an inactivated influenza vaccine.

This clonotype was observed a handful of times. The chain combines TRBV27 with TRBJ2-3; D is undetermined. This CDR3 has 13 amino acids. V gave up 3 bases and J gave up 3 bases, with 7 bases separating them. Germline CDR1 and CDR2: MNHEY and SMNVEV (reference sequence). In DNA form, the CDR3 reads TGTGCCAGCAGTTTCGGCGATACAGATACGCAGTATTTT. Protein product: CASSFGDTDTQYF.

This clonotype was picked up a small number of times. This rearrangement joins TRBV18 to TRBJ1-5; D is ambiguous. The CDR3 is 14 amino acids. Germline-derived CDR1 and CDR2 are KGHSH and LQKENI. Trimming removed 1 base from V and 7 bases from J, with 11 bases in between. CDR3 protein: CASSPRETVQPQHF. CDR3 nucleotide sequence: TGTGCCAGCTCACCACGGGAGACCGTACAGCCCCAGCATTTT.

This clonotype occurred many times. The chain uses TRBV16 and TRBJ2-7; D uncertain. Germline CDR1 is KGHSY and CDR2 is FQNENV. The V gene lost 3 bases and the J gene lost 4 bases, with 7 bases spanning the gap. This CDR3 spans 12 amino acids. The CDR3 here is CASSHSQYEQYF. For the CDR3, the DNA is TGTGCCAGCAGCCACTCACAATACGAGCAGTACTTC.

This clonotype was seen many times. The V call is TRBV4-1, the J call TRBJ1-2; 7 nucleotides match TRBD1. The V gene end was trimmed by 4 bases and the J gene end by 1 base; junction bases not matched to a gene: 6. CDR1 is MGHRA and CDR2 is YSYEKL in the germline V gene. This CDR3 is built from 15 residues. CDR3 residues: CASSRTGAGNYGYTF. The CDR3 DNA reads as TGCGCCAGCAGCCGAACAGGGGCGGGTAACTATGGCTACACCTTC.

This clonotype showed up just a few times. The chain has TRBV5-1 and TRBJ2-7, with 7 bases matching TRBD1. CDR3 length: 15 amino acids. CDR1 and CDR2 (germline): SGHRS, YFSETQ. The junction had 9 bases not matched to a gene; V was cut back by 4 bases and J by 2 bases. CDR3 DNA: TGCGCCAGCAGCATGCGGACAGGCCCTCCCTACGAGCAGTACTTC. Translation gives CASSMRTGPPYEQYF. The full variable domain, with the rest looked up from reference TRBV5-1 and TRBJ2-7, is KAGVTQTPRYLIKTRGQQVTLSCSPISGHRSVSWYQQTPGQGLQFLFEYFSETQRNKGNFPGRFSGRQFSNSRSEMNVSTLELGDSALYLCASSMRTGPPYEQYFGPGTRLTVT.

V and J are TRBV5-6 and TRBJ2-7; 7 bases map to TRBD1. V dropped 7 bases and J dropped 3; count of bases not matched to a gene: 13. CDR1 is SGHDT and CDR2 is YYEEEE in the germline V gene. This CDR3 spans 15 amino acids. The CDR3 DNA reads TGTGCCAGCCGCAGCAGGAGACAGGGTGGCTACGAGCAGTACTTC. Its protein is CASRSRRQGGYEQYF.